This T cell receptor beta chain was captured in a study of T cells expressing NK-cell markers. Overall study: The authors derived TCR beta repertoires from sorted CD3+CD56+NKG2C+, CD3+CD56+NKG2C- and CD3+CD56-NKG2C+ T cells. The study, taken as a whole, reports: HCMV specificity of the expanded NKG2C+ T cell clones was not established.

TCRdb re-called the 5' RACE reads, yielding one record per CDR3 amino acid sequence without DNA. This specimen shows about 380,000 distinct CDR3 sequences; the ten leading clones hold around 5.3%. A note on this clonotype: Its antigen is unidentified.

Source material: blood T cells: a sorted CD56 or NKG2C T cell subset, CD4+ or CD8+ T cells, or bulk PBMC T cells (not recorded which). The TCR sequence derives from a man aged 18 to 69 in good health.

The CDR3 sequence: CSGIPGTFTDTQYF. This chain connects TRBV29-1 to TRBJ2-3; TCRdb picks TRBD1, but there is no DNA to check that call. This CDR3 region has 14 residues. Germline CDR1 reads SQVTM; CDR2 reads ANQGSEA.